This TCR beta chain was recorded in a study of identical twins. This clonotype occurred many times. Its target is not known. CDR1 and CDR2 (germline): MNHEY, SMNVEV (reference sequence). The germline V and J ends were trimmed by 0 bases and 6 bases, with 6 bases remaining between them. The CDR3 length is 12 residues. TCRdb redid the calling of the 5' RACE reads with MiXCR, one entry per CDR3 protein. Of around 250,000 distinct CDR3 sequences listed, 6.5% to 8% are singletons. Among all donors, each was a healthy Caucasian. Study observations and caveats: Modelling underestimated the level of out-of-frame TCR alpha sharing observed in monozygotic twins.

The sample was also reused in another study, on T cells expressing NK-cell markers. From that second work: As a fraction of CD8+ T cells, dominant NKG2C+ clonotypes reached about 1.0-8% in six donors. Where several donors were concerned, these clonotypes also led the CD3+CD56-NKG2C+ fraction.

The origin of this receptor is a woman younger than 35 in good health. The sample consisted of CD8+ T cells sorted from blood. V usage is TRBV27 and J usage is TRBJ2-7, with D unclear. The CDR3 loop is CASSLSVSEQYF. DNA of the CDR3: TGTGCCAGCAGTTTATCGGTGTCCGAGCAGTACTTC.